Each of the 29 T cell receptor beta chains below was sequenced from the same sample in a study of shared clonotypes between healthy human individuals. Sequenced by immunoSEQ multiplex PCR; TCRdb stores in-frame clones only, minus some. The table lists around 100,000 clones, roughly 70% of them singletons. Sequencing was carried out using memory CD8+ T cells sorted from blood. Sample subset: CD45RO+ cells pooled with CCR7-negative TemRA cells. These receptor sequences come from a woman aged 30 to 39 in good health.

This clone has a handful of counts. The chain is built from TRBV4-1 and TRBJ2-2; D ambiguous. CDR3 size: 13 residues. V shed 4 bases and J shed 6 bases, with 9 bases lying between them. The germline gives CDR1 MGHRA, CDR2 YSYEKL. The CDR3 DNA follows: TGCGCCAGCAGCCGCTATGCCCCCGGGGAGCTGTTTTTT. Translated, it gives CASSRYAPGELFF.

The DNA for the CDR3 is TGTGCCAGCAGTTACTCGACTAGCCTCGCGGGCAATGAGCAGTTCTTC. Amino acid sequence: CASSYSTSLAGNEQFF. J is TRBJ2-1 and V is TRBV6-5; 7 bases are shared with TRBD2. Germline V lookup: CDR1 MNHEY, CDR2 SVGAGI. The CDR3 sequence is 16 residues long. J gave up 6 bases and V 0 bases, and 8 bases lay outside the gene matches.

This clone showed up just once. The genes are TRBV5-1 and TRBJ2-5, with 9 positions matching TRBD1. V lost 4 bases to trimming and J lost 4 bases; unmatched junction nucleotides: 8. This CDR3 is 15 amino acids long. From germline, CDR1 is SGHRS and CDR2 YFSETQ. The CDR3 loop is CASSPTGGQGETQYF. CDR3 DNA sequence: TGCGCCAGCAGCCCAACAGGGGGCCAGGGAGAGACCCAGTACTTC.

V is TRBV5-1 and J is TRBJ2-1; D is perhaps TRBD2 (5 bases). Germline loops: CDR1 SGHRS, CDR2 YFSETQ. The CDR3 loop spans 12 amino acids. Trimming stripped 5 bases from V and 4 bases from J, with 7 bases between. CDR3 sequence (DNA): TGCGCCAGCAGTGGGAGTTACAATGAGCAGTTCTTC. Translated, it gives CASSGSYNEQFF.

This clone was recorded a few times. The chain joins TRBV19 to TRBJ1-2; D perhaps matches TRBD1 (6 bases). Germline V lookup: CDR1 LNHDA, CDR2 SQIVND (reference sequence). CDR3 size: 13 residues. The V end was cut by 7 bases, the J end by 5 bases, with 14 bases between. The CDR3 loop reads CASTQTGIYGYTF. In DNA form, the CDR3 reads TGTGCCAGTACCCAGACAGGTATATATGGCTACACCTTC.

The chain recombines TRBV4-1 with TRBJ2-2; 10 positions agree with TRBD2. Germline V gene data show CDR1 as MGHRA and CDR2 as YSYEKL. The J segment lost 5 bases and the V segment lost 2 bases, leaving 2 bases of the junction unmatched. The CDR3 totals 15 residues. The DNA of the CDR3 is TGCGCCAGCAGCCAATGGACTAGCGGTACCGGGGAGCTGTTTTTT. This encodes CASSQWTSGTGELFF.

The chain employs TRBV6-5 and TRBJ2-2; D remains unclear. CDR1 and CDR2 from the germline V gene are MNHEY and SVGAGI. This CDR3 has 15 residues. The V end was cut by 5 bases, the J end by 1 base, with 11 bases between. CDR3 DNA sequence: TGTGCCAGCAGTCGAGACGGCGTGAACACCGGGGAGCTGTTTTTT. Translating it yields CASSRDGVNTGELFF.

The rearrangement uses TRBV6-1 and TRBJ2-7, with 10 bases that match TRBD1. Germline CDR1 reads MNHNS; CDR2 reads SASEGT. With 3 bases clipped from V and 4 bases from J, the junction kept 6 bases outside the gene matches. CDR3 length: 15 residues. The CDR3 protein is CASSDLTGGPYEQYF. The CDR3 DNA is TGTGCCAGCAGTGATCTGACAGGGGGCCCTTACGAGCAGTACTTC.

The chain combines TRBV6-1 with TRBJ1-5; TRBD1 might be the D (5 bases). CDR3 length: 15 residues. Per germline, CDR1 MNHNS and CDR2 SASEGT. V shed 0 bases and J shed 7 bases, with 13 bases lying between them. The DNA of the CDR3 is TGTGCCAGCAGTGAAGCCCCGGGGGGGATCCAGCCCCAGCATTTT. The encoded protein is CASSEAPGGIQPQHF.

J is TRBJ2-3 and V is TRBV15; 9 bases are a match to TRBD1. The V segment lost 1 base and the J segment 5 bases; nucleotides outside the gene matches: 1. There are 14 residues in the CDR3. The germline V gene has CDR1 LNHNV and CDR2 YYDKDF (reference sequence). In DNA form, the CDR3 reads TGTGCCACCAGCAGAGGACAGGGGGGAGATACGCAGTATTTT. Translated, it gives CATSRGQGGDTQYF.

The chain couples TRBV7-9 to TRBJ1-1, with D hard to call. The CDR3 contains 13 residues. Germline V gene lookup returns CDR1 SEHNR and CDR2 FQNEAQ (reference sequence). V shed 7 bases and J shed 6 bases, with 15 bases lying between them. CDR3 region: CASTPLGIPEAFF. Here the CDR3 DNA reads TGTGCCAGCACCCCCCTCGGGATTCCTGAAGCTTTCTTT.

This clone was counted many times. The CDR3 DNA reads as TGTGCCAGCAGACCTAGCGGGAGGGCCTCCGATACGCAGTATTTT. Protein sequence: CASRPSGRASDTQYF. The chain joins TRBV6-6 to TRBJ2-3, with TRBD2 matching 12 bases. Trimming at V came to 6 bases and at J to 6 bases, leaving 7 bases not matched to a gene. The CDR3 is 15 residues long. The germline CDR1 and CDR2 sequences are MNHNY and SVGAGI (reference sequence).

This clone was counted a few times. The V call is TRBV7-4, the J call TRBJ1-2, with a weak D call TRBD1 (5 bases). Germline V gene data show CDR1 as SGHVT and CDR2 as SQSDAQ. V was pared by 0 bases and J by 4 bases, with 15 bases between. The CDR3 covers 16 residues. CDR3 coding DNA: TGTGCCAGCAGCTTAGCAGACAGACCCTTCGGCTATGGCTACACCTTC. It is translated as CASSLADRPFGYGYTF.

Points on this clone: This may be a read error: a much more frequent sequence differs by one nucleotide. At the DNA level, this CDR3 is encoded by other sequences in the same sample as well. The chain recombines TRBV11-2 with TRBJ1-2, with 10 positions matching TRBD1. Germline V lookup: CDR1 SGHAT, CDR2 FQNNGV. V shed 3 bases and J 6 bases; nucleotides not matched to a gene: 1. The CDR3 consists of 13 residues. The CDR3 bases are TGTGCCAGCAGCTTGGGGACAGGGGATGGCTACACCTTC. It codes for CASSLGTGDGYTF.

The gene calls are TRBV10-1 and TRBJ2-5; possibly TRBD2 for D (6 bases). Looked up from germline, CDR1 is WNHNN and CDR2 is SYGVQD (reference sequence). Trimming removed 2 bases at V and 4 bases at J, with 17 bases between. There are 16 residues in the CDR3. For the CDR3, the DNA is TGCGCCAGCAGTGAGAATTTGCTTCGGGGGTTAGAGACCCAGTACTTC. Protein sequence: CASSENLLRGLETQYF.

This clone was counted once. The rearrangement uses TRBV6-5 and TRBJ2-1; a possible D gene is TRBD2 (6 bases). The V end was cut by 0 bases, the J end by 2 bases, with 8 bases between. CDR3 size: 15 residues. In germline, CDR1 is MNHEY, CDR2 SVGAGI. CDR3 coding DNA: TGTGCCAGCAGTTACTCAGGCGGGACCTACAATGAGCAGTTCTTC. Its protein is CASSYSGGTYNEQFF.

The chain employs TRBV19 and TRBJ2-5; D uncertain. With the DNA end fitting TRBJ2-7 better, the J assignment may be wrong. This CDR3 contains 12 residues. CDR1 is LNHDA, CDR2 SQIVND, per germline (reference sequence). The DNA for the CDR3 is TGTGCCACCGGTGGTAGGCACTACGAGCAGTACTTC. Translation: CATGGRHYEQYF.

This chain connects TRBV28 to TRBJ2-1, with D unclear. This CDR3 region has 15 residues. Germline CDR1 is MDHEN and CDR2 is SYDVKM. V was clipped by 3 bases and J by 2 bases, with 11 bases between them. CDR3: CASSFTAGPYNEQFF. The CDR3 coding sequence is TGTGCCAGCAGTTTTACGGCCGGCCCCTACAATGAGCAGTTCTTC.

This rearrangement joins TRBV5-4 to TRBJ1-1; unclear D gene. The germline V and J ends were trimmed by 3 bases and 12 bases, with 12 bases remaining between them. The CDR3 loop spans 11 amino acids. The V gene's germline CDR1 is SGHNT and CDR2 YYREEE (reference sequence). The CDR3 DNA is TGTGCCAGCAGCTCAGATTCGGTTTCTTTCTTT. This codes for CASSSDSVSFF.

The chain uses TRBV27 and TRBJ2-1; the D is unclear. Germline CDR1 reads MNHEY; CDR2 reads SMNVEV (reference sequence). V was trimmed by 6 bases and J by 11 bases, leaving 11 bases between them. The CDR3 totals 11 residues. The CDR3 loop is CASSAEGKQFF. The CDR3 bases are TGTGCCAGCAGCGCAGAAGGAAAGCAGTTCTTC.

V and J are TRBV27 and TRBJ2-3; D perhaps matches TRBD2 (6 bases). Between the trimmed V and J ends, which lost 8 bases and 0 bases, there was a span of 15 bases. Germline V gives CDR1 MNHEY, CDR2 SMNVEV (reference sequence). The CDR3 totals 15 residues. The CDR3 protein is CASAWRGDSTDTQYF. The CDR3 DNA sequence: TGTGCCAGCGCTTGGAGGGGAGACAGCACAGATACGCAGTATTTT.

This clone came up once. The chain joins TRBV28 to TRBJ2-3, with D perhaps matching TRBD1 (5 bases). V was cut by 4 bases and J by 6 bases, with 11 bases left in between. The germline V gene has CDR1 MDHEN and CDR2 SYDVKM. CDR3 size: 13 residues. CDR3 region: CASSWRKGDTQYF. The DNA of the CDR3 is TGTGCCAGCAGTTGGCGGAAGGGGGATACGCAGTATTTT.

This clone was detected a few times. This rearrangement joins TRBV28 to TRBJ2-7, with D perhaps being TRBD1 or TRBD2 (5 bases each). Germline V gene lookup returns CDR1 MDHEN and CDR2 SYDVKM. Trimming shortened V by 8 bases and J by 10 bases, and 18 bases separated the two germline ends. The CDR3 has 12 residues. CDR3 nucleotide sequence: TGTGCCAGCCAAATATCACCGGGACCTCAGTACTTC. Translation: CASQISPGPQYF.

This clone was recorded a few times. A far larger clone lies a single base away; this is likely a read error. Within the sample, other DNA sequences also encode this same CDR3. The CDR3 loop is CASSSGPNYEQYF. The DNA of the CDR3 is TGTGCCAGCAGCTCAGGACCGAACTACGAGCAGTACTTC. The chain links TRBV7-6 to TRBJ2-7; D is ambiguous. Germline CDR1 SGHVS, CDR2 FNYEAQ. V was cut by 4 bases and J by 3 bases, with 10 bases left in between. The CDR3 contains 13 residues.

Note on this clone: This same CDR3 is encoded by further DNA sequences in the sample. The chain carries TRBV10-3 and TRBJ2-1; 9 nucleotides align to TRBD2. J gave up 5 bases and V 0 bases, and 8 bases lay outside the gene matches. The length of the CDR3 is 17 residues. CDR1 is ENHRY, CDR2 SYGVKD, per germline. CDR3 sequence (DNA): TGTGCCATCAGTGAGTCGAGGGCTAGCGGGGATCACAATGAGCAGTTCTTC. Amino acids: CAISESRASGDHNEQFF.

The sample holds a few counts of this clone. The chain couples TRBV9 to TRBJ2-3; 9 bases line up with TRBD2. Germline V gives CDR1 SGDLS, CDR2 YYNGEE. V shed 3 bases and J 4 bases; nucleotides not matched to a gene: 6. The CDR3 is made up of 15 amino acids. The DNA of the CDR3 is TGTGCCAGCAGCGGTAGCGGGAGTTGGCCAGATACGCAGTATTTT. It yields the protein CASSGSGSWPDTQYF.

This sequence joins TRBV5-1 and TRBJ2-7; D possibly corresponds to TRBD1 (6 bases). V was trimmed by 2 bases and J by 1 base, leaving 13 bases between them. Germline loops: CDR1 SGHRS, CDR2 YFSETQ. The CDR3 runs to 15 residues. CDR3 residues: CASSFRDKGSYEQYF. The CDR3 DNA reads as TGCGCCAGCAGCTTCCGGGACAAAGGGTCCTACGAGCAGTACTTC.

The chain couples TRBV6-1 to TRBJ1-1; D not certain. Germline values: CDR1 MNHNS, CDR2 SASEGT. The CDR3 extends over 13 amino acids. Trimming removed 2 bases at V and 2 bases at J, with 6 bases between. In nucleotides, the CDR3 is TGTGCCAGCAGTGAAACCAGTAACACTGAAGCTTTCTTT. The encoded protein is CASSETSNTEAFF.

This clone has at least ten counts. V is TRBV19 and J is TRBJ1-5; 8 nucleotides align to TRBD1. J gave up 7 bases and V 5 bases, and 10 bases lay outside the gene matches. Germline CDR1 is LNHDA and CDR2 is SQIVND (reference sequence). CDR3 length: 15 residues. In DNA, the CDR3 is TGTGCCAGTAGTCCCTGGACAGGGTTGGGCCAGCCCCAGCATTTT. Translating gives CASSPWTGLGQPQHF.